This TCR beta chain was found in a study of Graves' ophthalmopathy and Graves' hyperthyroidism. The V gene's germline CDR1 is MRHNA and CDR2 SNTAGT. This CDR3 region has 18 residues. Amplified material comprised TCR beta CDR3 regions derived from RNA transcripts. The authors performed first-round RT-PCR with HTBI primers and then a second-round multiplex PCR. TCRdb passed the multiplex PCR reads through MiXCR, listing each CDR3 protein once. The repertoire holds approximately 410,000 distinct CDR3 sequences, with 15% to 17% as singletons. On this clonotype: The junction shows a germline mismatch at one end, possibly a read error.

What was sequenced was peripheral blood. J is TRBJ1-2 and V is TRBV6-4, with 9 bases identical to TRBD1. This sequence was found in a young woman with stable Graves' hyperthyroidism. CDR3 DNA sequence: TGTGCCAGCAGTGACCTGGGACAGGGTATAGGGAGTAACTACGGCTACACCTTC. This gives the protein CASSDLGQGIGSNYGYTF.